This TCR beta chain is drawn from a study of blood T cells in healthy people across ages. Germline values: CDR1 DFQATT, CDR2 SNEGSKA (reference sequence). V dropped 0 bases and J dropped 5; count of bases not matched to a gene: 16. There are 18 residues in the CDR3. With a J-beta primer mix and a sample-barcoded 5' primer, a second PCR ran 7 to 11 cycles. Each cDNA molecule, via a template-switch adaptor with 12 random nucleotides, was tagged. Using its own MiXCR run on the 5' RACE reads, TCRdb lists one record per CDR3 protein. The sample lists fewer than 2,000,000 distinct CDR3 sequences, about two fifths occurring once. The study recruited healthy Caucasian donors from Russia who were aged about 6 to 95.

The chain combines TRBV20-1 with TRBJ2-3; 8 bases are a match to TRBD2. Sequenced material: blood. This sequence originates from a human donor in good health. The CDR3 reads CSARDFIKRGGIGDTQYF. The DNA of the CDR3 is TGCAGTGCTAGAGATTTTATTAAACGCGGGGGGATAGGAGATACGCAGTATTTT.